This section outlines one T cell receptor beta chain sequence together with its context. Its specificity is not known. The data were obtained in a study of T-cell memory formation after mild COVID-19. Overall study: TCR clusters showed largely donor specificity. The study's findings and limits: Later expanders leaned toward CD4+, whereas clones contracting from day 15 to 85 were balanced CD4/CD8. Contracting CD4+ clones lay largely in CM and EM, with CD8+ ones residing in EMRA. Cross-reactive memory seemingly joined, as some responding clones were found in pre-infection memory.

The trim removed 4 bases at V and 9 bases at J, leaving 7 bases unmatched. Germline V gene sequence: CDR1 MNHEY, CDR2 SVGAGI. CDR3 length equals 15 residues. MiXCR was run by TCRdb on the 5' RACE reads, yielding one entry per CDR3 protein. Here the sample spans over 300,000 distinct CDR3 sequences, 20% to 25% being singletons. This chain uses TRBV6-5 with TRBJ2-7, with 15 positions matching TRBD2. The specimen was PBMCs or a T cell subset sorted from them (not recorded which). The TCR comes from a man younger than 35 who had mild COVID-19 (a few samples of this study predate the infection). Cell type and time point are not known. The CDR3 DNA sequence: TGTGCCAGCAGTTCCCCGGGACTAGCGGGGGGTATGCAGTACTTC. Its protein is CASSSPGLAGGMQYF.